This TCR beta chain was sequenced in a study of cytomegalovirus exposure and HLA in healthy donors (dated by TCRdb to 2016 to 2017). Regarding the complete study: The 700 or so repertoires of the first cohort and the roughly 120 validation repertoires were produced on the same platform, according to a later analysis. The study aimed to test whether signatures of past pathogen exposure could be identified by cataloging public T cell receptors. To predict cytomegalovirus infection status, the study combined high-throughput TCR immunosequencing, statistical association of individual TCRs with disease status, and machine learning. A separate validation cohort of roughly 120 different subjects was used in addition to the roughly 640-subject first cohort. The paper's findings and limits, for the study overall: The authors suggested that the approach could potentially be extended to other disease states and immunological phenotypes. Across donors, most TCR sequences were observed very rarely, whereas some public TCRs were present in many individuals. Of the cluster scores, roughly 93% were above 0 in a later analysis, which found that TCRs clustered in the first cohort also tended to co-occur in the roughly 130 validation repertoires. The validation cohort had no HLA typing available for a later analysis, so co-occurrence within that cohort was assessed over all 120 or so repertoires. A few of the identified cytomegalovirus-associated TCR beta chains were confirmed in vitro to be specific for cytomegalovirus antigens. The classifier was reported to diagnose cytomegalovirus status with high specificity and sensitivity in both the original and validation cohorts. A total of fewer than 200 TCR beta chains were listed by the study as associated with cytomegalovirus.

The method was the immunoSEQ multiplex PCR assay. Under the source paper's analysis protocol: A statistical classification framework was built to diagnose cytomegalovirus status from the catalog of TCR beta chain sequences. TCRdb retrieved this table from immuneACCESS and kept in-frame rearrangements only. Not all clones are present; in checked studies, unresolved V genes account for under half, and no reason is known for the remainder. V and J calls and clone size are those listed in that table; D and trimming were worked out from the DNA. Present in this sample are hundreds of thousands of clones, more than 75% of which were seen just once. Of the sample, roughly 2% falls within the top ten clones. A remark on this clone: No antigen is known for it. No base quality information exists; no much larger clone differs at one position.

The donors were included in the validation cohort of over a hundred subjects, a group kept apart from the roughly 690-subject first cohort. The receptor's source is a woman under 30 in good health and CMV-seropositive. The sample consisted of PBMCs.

Here the CDR3 is given as CAWSEGVEETQYF. The DNA sequence reads TGTGCCTGGAGTGAGGGGGTGGAAGAGACCCAGTACTTC. The chain is encoded by TRBV30 joined to TRBJ2-5, and perhaps TRBD1 as D gene, on 6 matching bases. V lost 1 base and J lost 3 bases; the stretch between them is 9 bases long. The CDR3 sequence holds 13 residues, the cysteine and phenylalanine included. Only the CDR3 portion is preserved as DNA: 39 bases, with reading frame beginning at the first base. CDR1 and CDR2, looked up from the germline V gene (reference sequence), are GTSNPN and SVGIG.